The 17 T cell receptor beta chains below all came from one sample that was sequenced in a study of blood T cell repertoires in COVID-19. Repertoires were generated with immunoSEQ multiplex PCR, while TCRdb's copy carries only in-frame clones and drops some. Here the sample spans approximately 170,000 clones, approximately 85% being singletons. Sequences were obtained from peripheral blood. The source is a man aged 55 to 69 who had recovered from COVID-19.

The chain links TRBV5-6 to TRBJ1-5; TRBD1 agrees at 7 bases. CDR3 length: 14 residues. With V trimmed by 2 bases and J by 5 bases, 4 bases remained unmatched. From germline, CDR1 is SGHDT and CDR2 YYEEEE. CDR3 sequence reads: CASSLWDRDQPQHF. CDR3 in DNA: TGTGCCAGCAGCTTATGGGACAGAGATCAGCCCCAGCATTTT.

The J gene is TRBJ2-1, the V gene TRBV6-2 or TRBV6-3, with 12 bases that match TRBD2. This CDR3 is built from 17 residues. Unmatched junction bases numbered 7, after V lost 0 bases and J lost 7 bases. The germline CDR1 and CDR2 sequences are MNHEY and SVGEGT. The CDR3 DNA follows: TGTGCCAGCAGTTACTCGATGTCCCTAGCGGGGGGGAATGAGCAGTTCTTC. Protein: CASSYSMSLAGGNEQFF.

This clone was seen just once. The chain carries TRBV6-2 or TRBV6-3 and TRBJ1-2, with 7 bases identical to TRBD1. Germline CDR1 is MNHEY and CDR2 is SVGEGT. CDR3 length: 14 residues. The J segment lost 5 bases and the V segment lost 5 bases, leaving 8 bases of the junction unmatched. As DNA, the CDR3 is TGTGCCAGCAGTCCCCCGGGACAGCTATATGGCTACACCTTC. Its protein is CASSPPGQLYGYTF.

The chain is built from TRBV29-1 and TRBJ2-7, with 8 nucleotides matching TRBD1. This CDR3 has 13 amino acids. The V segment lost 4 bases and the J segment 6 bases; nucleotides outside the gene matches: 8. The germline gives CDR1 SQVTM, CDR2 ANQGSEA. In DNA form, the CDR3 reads TGCAGCGTTGCTTACGGACAGGGTGGCGAGCAGTACTTC. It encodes CSVAYGQGGEQYF.

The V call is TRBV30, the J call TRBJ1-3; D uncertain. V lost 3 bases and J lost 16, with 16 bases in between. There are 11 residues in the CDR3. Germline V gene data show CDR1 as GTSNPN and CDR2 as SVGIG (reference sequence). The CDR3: CAWSATGHTYF. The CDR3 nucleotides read TGTGCCTGGAGCGCCACGGGTCACACGTATTTT.

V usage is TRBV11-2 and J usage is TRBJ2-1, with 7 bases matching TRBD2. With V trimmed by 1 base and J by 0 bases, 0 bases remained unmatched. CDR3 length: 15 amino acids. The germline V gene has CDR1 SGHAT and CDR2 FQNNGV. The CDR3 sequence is CASSLGGSSYNEQFF. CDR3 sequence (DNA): TGTGCCAGCAGCTTAGGCGGGAGCTCCTACAATGAGCAGTTCTTC.

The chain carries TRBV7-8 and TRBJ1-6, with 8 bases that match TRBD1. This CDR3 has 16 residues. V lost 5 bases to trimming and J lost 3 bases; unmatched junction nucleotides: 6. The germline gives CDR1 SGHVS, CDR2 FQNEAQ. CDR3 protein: CASSPFTGGYNSPLHF. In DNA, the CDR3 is TGTGCCAGCAGCCCCTTTACAGGGGGCTATAATTCACCCCTCCACTTT. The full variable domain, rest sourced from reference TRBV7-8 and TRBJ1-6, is GAGVSQSPRYKVAKRGQDVALRCDPISGHVSLFWYQQALGQGPEFLTYFQNEAQLDKSGLPSDRFFAERPEGSVSTLKIQRTQQEDSAVYLCASSPFTGGYNSPLHFGNGTRLTVT.

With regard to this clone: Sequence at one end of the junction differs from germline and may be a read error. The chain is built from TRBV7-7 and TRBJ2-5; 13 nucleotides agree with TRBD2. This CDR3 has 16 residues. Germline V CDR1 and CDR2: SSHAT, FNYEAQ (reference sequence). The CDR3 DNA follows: TGTGCTAGCAGCGTCCGACTAGCGGGGGGCCAAGAGACCCAGTACTTC. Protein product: CASSVRLAGGQETQYF.

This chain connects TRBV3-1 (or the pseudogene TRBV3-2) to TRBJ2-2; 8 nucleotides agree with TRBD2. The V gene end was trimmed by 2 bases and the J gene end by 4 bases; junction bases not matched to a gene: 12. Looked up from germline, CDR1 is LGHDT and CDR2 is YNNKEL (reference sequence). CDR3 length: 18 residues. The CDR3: CASSQSVSAGGGTGELFF. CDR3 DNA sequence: TGTGCCAGCAGCCAATCCGTATCTGCGGGGGGCGGCACCGGGGAGCTGTTTTTT.

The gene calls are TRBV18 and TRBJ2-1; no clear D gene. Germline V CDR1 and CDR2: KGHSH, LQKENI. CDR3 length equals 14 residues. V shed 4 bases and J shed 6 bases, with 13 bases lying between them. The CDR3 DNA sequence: TGTGCCAGCTCACAGCAAGGTGAGGCCAATGAGCAGTTCTTC. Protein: CASSQQGEANEQFF.

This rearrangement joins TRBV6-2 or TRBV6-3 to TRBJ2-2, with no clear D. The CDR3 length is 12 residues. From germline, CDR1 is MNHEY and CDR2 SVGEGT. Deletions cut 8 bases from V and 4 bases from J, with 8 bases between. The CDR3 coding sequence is TGTGCCAGCGGCCTCGGCACCGGGGAGCTGTTTTTT. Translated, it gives CASGLGTGELFF.

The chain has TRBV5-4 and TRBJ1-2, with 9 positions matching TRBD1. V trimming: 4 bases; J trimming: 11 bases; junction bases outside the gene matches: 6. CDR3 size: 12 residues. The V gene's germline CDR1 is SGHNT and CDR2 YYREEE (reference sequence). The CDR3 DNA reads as TGTGCCAGCAGCCTGGACAGGGGTGAATACACCTTC. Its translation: CASSLDRGEYTF.

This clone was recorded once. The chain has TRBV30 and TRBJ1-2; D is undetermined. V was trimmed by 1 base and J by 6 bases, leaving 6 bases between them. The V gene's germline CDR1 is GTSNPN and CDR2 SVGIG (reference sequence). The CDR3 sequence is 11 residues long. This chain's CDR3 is CAWSAGNGYTF. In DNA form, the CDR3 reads TGTGCCTGGAGTGCGGGAAATGGCTACACCTTC.

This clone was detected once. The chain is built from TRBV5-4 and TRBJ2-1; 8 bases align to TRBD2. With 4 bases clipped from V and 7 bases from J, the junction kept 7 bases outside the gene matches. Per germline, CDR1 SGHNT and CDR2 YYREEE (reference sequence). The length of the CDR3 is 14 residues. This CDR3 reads CASSNGGASNEQFF. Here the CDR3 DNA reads TGTGCCAGCAGCAACGGGGGGGCGAGTAATGAGCAGTTCTTC.

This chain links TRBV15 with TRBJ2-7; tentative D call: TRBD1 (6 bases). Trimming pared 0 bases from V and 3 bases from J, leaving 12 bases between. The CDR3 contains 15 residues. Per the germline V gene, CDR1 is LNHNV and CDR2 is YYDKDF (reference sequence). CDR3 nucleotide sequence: TGTGCCACCAGCAGAGATTCGGGCAGGGGCTACGAGCAGTACTTC. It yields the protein CATSRDSGRGYEQYF.

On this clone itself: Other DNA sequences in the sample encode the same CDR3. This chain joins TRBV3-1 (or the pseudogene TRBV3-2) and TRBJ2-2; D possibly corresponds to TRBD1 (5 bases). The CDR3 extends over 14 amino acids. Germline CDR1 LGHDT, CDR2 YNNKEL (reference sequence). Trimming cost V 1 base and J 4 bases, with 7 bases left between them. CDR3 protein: CASSQAGSTGELFF. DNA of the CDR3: TGTGCCAGCAGCCAAGCAGGGTCCACCGGGGAGCTGTTTTTT.

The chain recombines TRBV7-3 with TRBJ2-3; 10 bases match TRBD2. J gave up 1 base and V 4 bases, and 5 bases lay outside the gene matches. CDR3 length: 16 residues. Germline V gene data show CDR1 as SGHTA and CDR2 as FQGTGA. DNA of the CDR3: TGTGCCAGCAGCTCTCCTAGCGGGGGTGGCACAGATACGCAGTATTTT. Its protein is CASSSPSGGGTDTQYF.